Following are 5 T cell receptor beta chains from one sample sequenced in a study of shared clonotypes between healthy human individuals. The repertoire was sequenced with immunoSEQ multiplex PCR; TCRdb's copy has only in-frame clones and lacks some. The repertoire holds about 330,000 clones, with around 90% as singletons. Sequenced material: memory CD8+ T cells sorted from blood. Subset defined: CD45RO+ cells pooled with CCR7-negative TemRA cells. The receptors shown here come from a man younger than 35 in good health.

This clone was recorded once. V is TRBV30 and J is TRBJ2-3, with a weak D call TRBD2 (6 bases). The CDR3 runs 15 residues. Germline loops: CDR1 GTSNPN, CDR2 SVGIG (reference sequence). V lost 2 bases, J lost 3 bases, and 15 bases lay in between. The CDR3 protein is CAWSPPGLRTDTQYF. CDR3 in DNA: TGTGCCTGGAGTCCCCCGGGACTTAGGACAGATACGCAGTATTTT.

CDR3 sequence: CASTSDRSLWTDTQYF. DNA for the CDR3: TGTGCCAGCACCTCGGACAGATCCCTTTGGACAGATACGCAGTATTTT. The chain recombines TRBV7-2 with TRBJ2-3; D is perhaps TRBD1 (6 bases). Per germline, CDR1 SGHTA and CDR2 FQGNSA. V was trimmed by 7 bases and J by 3 bases, leaving 20 bases between them. CDR3 length: 16 residues.

Only a few counts were recorded for this clone. The V and J genes are TRBV4-3 and TRBJ2-1, with 11 bases that match TRBD2. Germline assignment: CDR1 LGHNA and CDR2 YSLEER. With 0 bases clipped from V and 9 bases from J, the junction kept 4 bases outside the gene matches. The CDR3 extends over 15 amino acids. CDR3 in amino acids: CASSQDSGRASEQFF. Written as DNA, the CDR3 is TGCGCCAGCAGCCAAGATAGCGGGAGGGCCTCTGAGCAGTTCTTC.

The chain recombines TRBV6-1 with TRBJ2-3, with D perhaps TRBD1 (5 bases). V gave up 2 bases and J gave up 5 bases, with 17 bases separating them. The CDR3 covers 16 residues. CDR1 and CDR2 from the germline V gene are MNHNS and SASEGT. In DNA form, the CDR3 reads TGTGCCAGCAGTGAATTGCTTAGGGGTGCCGGAGATACGCAGTATTTT. Protein: CASSELLRGAGDTQYF.

In this sample, this clone turned up a few times. V gene TRBV10-3 combines with J gene TRBJ2-1; 7 nucleotides match TRBD1. V dropped 6 bases and J dropped 2; count of bases not matched to a gene: 4. Germline V lookup: CDR1 ENHRY, CDR2 SYGVKD. This CDR3 region has 14 residues. The CDR3 loop is CAISTDRAYNEQFF. In nucleotides, the CDR3 is TGTGCCATCAGCACCGACAGGGCCTACAATGAGCAGTTCTTC.